One and the same sample provided the 18 T cell receptor beta chains below, sequenced in a study of T cells after yellow fever vaccination. MiXCR, run by TCRdb on the 5' RACE reads, gives a single entry per CDR3 protein. The data hold approximately 510,000 distinct CDR3 sequences, with 21% observed a single time. The sample here was PBMCs, taken more than 20 days after the first yellow fever vaccination. Receptors originate from a young man who received the YFV17D yellow fever vaccine.

The CDR3 DNA sequence: TGTGCCAGCAGTTCCCCGGGAGAGGGGTACAATAATAAAGAGACCCAGTACTTC. This codes for CASSSPGEGYNNKETQYF. The genes are TRBV28 and TRBJ2-5; maybe TRBD2 (6 bases). Looked up from germline, CDR1 is MDHEN and CDR2 is SYDVKM. V lost 4 bases, J lost 3 bases, and 24 bases lay in between. CDR3 length equals 18 residues. Full variable domain (outside the CDR3, taken from reference TRBV28 and TRBJ2-5): DVKVTQSSRYLVKRTGEKVFLECVQDMDHENMFWYRQDPGLGLRLIYFSYDVKMKEKGDIPEGYSVSREKKERFSLILESASTNQTSMYLCASSSPGEGYNNKETQYFGPGTRLLVL.

The CDR3 DNA reads TGTGCCAGCAGTTACGGGCGGGGAAGCTCCTACGAGCAGTACTTC. It specifies CASSYGRGSSYEQYF. V is TRBV6-2 or TRBV6-3 and J is TRBJ2-7; D may be TRBD2 (6 bases). V gave up 2 bases and J gave up 0 bases, with 11 bases separating them. CDR3 size: 15 residues. Germline V lookup: CDR1 MNHEY, CDR2 SVGEGT.

This clonotype has a count of ten or more. The chain has TRBV5-1 and TRBJ2-2; D gene unclear. V lost 2 bases and J lost 4, with 9 bases in between. The CDR3 length is 14 residues. CDR1 and CDR2 from the germline V gene are SGHRS and YFSETQ. CDR3 nucleotides: TGCGCCAGCAGCTTAAACTTGGGCACCGGGGAGCTGTTTTTT. Amino acid sequence: CASSLNLGTGELFF.

V usage is TRBV5-1 and J usage is TRBJ2-3; D is unclear. The CDR3 totals 16 residues. Germline CDR1 reads SGHRS; CDR2 reads YFSETQ. V shed 0 bases and J shed 0 bases, with 11 bases lying between them. As DNA, the CDR3 is TGCGCCAGCAGCTTGGCCCGCATTCTAAGCACAGATACGCAGTATTTT. It translates to CASSLARILSTDTQYF.

The chain is built from TRBV6-2 or TRBV6-3 and TRBJ2-4; 7 bases are shared with TRBD1. This CDR3 comprises 16 residues. CDR1 and CDR2 from the germline V gene are MNHEY and SVGEGT. V lost 5 bases, J lost 1 base, and 8 bases stayed unmatched. For the CDR3, the DNA is TGTGCCAGCAGTGACTGGACAGGCAAGGCCAAAAACATTCAGTACTTC. Protein sequence: CASSDWTGKAKNIQYF.

The chain has TRBV5-1 and TRBJ2-5; TRBD1 matches at 7 bases. J gave up 0 bases and V 5 bases, and 7 bases lay outside the gene matches. This CDR3 is 15 amino acids long. Germline assignment: CDR1 SGHRS and CDR2 YFSETQ. The CDR3 protein is CASSRQGPYQETQYF. The CDR3 DNA is TGCGCCAGCAGTAGACAGGGCCCCTACCAAGAGACCCAGTACTTC.

This chain links TRBV4-2 with TRBJ1-4; D perhaps matches TRBD1 (5 bases). V was cut by 0 bases and J by 4 bases, with 12 bases left in between. The CDR3 is 16 amino acids. The V gene's germline CDR1 is LGHNA and CDR2 YNFKEQ. CDR3 loop: CASSQDSSGGNEKLFF. CDR3 coding DNA: TGTGCCAGCAGCCAAGATTCCTCGGGGGGTAATGAAAAACTGTTTTTT.

The CDR3 sequence: CSSSDPGGDSPLHF. The CDR3 DNA sequence: TGCAGTTCCTCAGACCCTGGGGGTGATTCACCCCTCCACTTT. The rearrangement joins TRBV20-1 to TRBJ1-6; a weak D match, TRBD1 (5 bases). CDR3 length equals 14 residues. V gave up 8 bases and J gave up 8 bases, with 19 bases separating them. Looked up from germline, CDR1 is DFQATT and CDR2 is SNEGSKA (reference sequence).

This chain connects TRBV7-8 to TRBJ2-3; D is perhaps TRBD1 (5 bases). The ends were cut back, 5 bases at V and 8 bases at J, with 20 bases in the middle. Germline-derived CDR1 and CDR2 are SGHVS and FQNEAQ. The CDR3 is 15 amino acids. CDR3: CASSDRAGFMGTQYF. In DNA form, the CDR3 reads TGTGCCAGCAGCGATCGGGCAGGGTTTATGGGTACGCAGTATTTT.

This clonotype came up a few times. The rearrangement uses TRBV4-1 and TRBJ1-1, with D maybe TRBD1 (5 bases). The CDR3 is 15 amino acids. Trimming pared 1 base from V and 3 bases from J, leaving 12 bases between. The germline gives CDR1 MGHRA, CDR2 YSYEKL. The CDR3, as DNA: TGCGCCAGCAGCCAAGTCTGGACACCTTACACTGAAGCTTTCTTT. It encodes CASSQVWTPYTEAFF.

The rearrangement uses TRBV24-1 and TRBJ2-3; 9 bases match TRBD2. The germline V gene has CDR1 KGHDR and CDR2 SFDVKD. The CDR3 is 14 amino acids. Unmatched junction bases numbered 6, after V lost 10 bases and J lost 2 bases. The CDR3 DNA is TGTGCCACGACAGCGGGGGGTACCACAGATACGCAGTATTTT. It is translated as CATTAGGTTDTQYF.

This clonotype turned up a few times. The V and J genes are TRBV5-1 and TRBJ2-5; D unclear. Germline V gene sequence: CDR1 SGHRS, CDR2 YFSETQ. The V and J ends lost 4 bases and 1 base respectively, with 14 bases between them. The CDR3 covers 15 residues. The CDR3, as DNA: TGCGCCAGCAGCCCCGTGGGGAAAACCCAAGAGACCCAGTACTTC. It encodes CASSPVGKTQETQYF. The full variable domain, in which reference TRBV5-1 and TRBJ2-5 provide the parts outside the CDR3, is KAGVTQTPRYLIKTRGQQVTLSCSPISGHRSVSWYQQTPGQGLQFLFEYFSETQRNKGNFPGRFSGRQFSNSRSEMNVSTLELGDSALYLCASSPVGKTQETQYFGPGTRLLVL.

The chain combines TRBV4-3 with TRBJ2-2, with D unresolved. Trimming pared 0 bases from V and 2 bases from J, leaving 7 bases between. The germline CDR1 and CDR2 sequences are LGHNA and YSLEER. The CDR3 runs to 15 residues. Here the CDR3 reads CASSQDLGNTGELFF. The CDR3, as DNA: TGCGCCAGCAGCCAAGATCTGGGTAACACCGGGGAGCTGTTTTTT.

The sample holds a few counts of this clonotype. J is TRBJ1-1 and V is TRBV7-3; the D gene is possibly TRBD1 (6 bases). This CDR3 is 14 amino acids long. CDR1 and CDR2 from the germline V gene are SGHTA and FQGTGA. Trimming shortened V by 4 bases and J by 1 base, and 10 bases separated the two germline ends. This chain's CDR3 is CASSSRGKNTEAFF. The DNA for the CDR3 is TGTGCCAGCAGCTCCAGGGGTAAGAACACTGAAGCTTTCTTT.

There are a few counts of this clonotype. Written as DNA, the CDR3 is TGTGCCAGCAGCCAAGAAATAGGCAGAAAAGAGACCCAGTACTTC. It translates to CASSQEIGRKETQYF. The chain recombines TRBV4-2 with TRBJ2-5; the D is unclear. V gave up 0 bases and J gave up 3 bases, with 11 bases separating them. The length of the CDR3 is 15 residues. The germline CDR1 and CDR2 sequences are LGHNA and YNFKEQ.

The chain recombines TRBV11-2 with TRBJ1-3; no clear D. This CDR3 has 18 amino acids. V was cut by 4 bases and J by 4 bases, with 23 bases left in between. Per germline, CDR1 SGHAT and CDR2 FQNNGV. The DNA of the CDR3 is TGTGCCAGCAGCTCCCCCTGGGCCACCATGATGGGCGGAAACACCATATATTTT. It translates to CASSSPWATMMGGNTIYF.

CDR3 region: CASSLWGANEQYV. The CDR3 DNA reads TGTGCCAGCAGTTTATGGGGGGCCAACGAGCAGTACGTC. The chain combines TRBV28 with TRBJ2-7; maybe TRBD1 (6 bases). CDR1 is MDHEN, CDR2 SYDVKM, per germline. Trimming removed 0 bases at V and 5 bases at J, with 8 bases between. The CDR3 extends over 13 amino acids.

This rearrangement joins TRBV27 to TRBJ1-4, with D possibly TRBD1 on 6 matching bases. Trimming took off 2 bases at V and 8 bases at J, with 15 bases between the two ends. Germline CDR1 reads MNHEY; CDR2 reads SMNVEV (reference sequence). The CDR3 runs 15 residues. This CDR3 reads CASSLGSGAAEKLFF. In DNA, the CDR3 is TGTGCCAGCAGTTTAGGTTCAGGGGCGGCGGAAAAACTGTTTTTT.